These 11 T cell receptor beta chains were sequenced from one sample in a study of blood T cell repertoires in COVID-19. Sequencing was performed with immunoSEQ multiplex PCR; in TCRdb, only in-frame clones are kept and a portion is missing. Among 150,000 to 200,000 clones listed, less than 90% were seen once. The sample comprised peripheral blood. The receptors come from an older woman with COVID-19, enrolled during active disease.

The chain recombines TRBV19 with TRBJ1-1, with D perhaps matching TRBD1 (5 bases). The CDR3 length is 20 residues. V gave up 2 bases and J gave up 0 bases, with 25 bases separating them. Germline CDR1 and CDR2: LNHDA and SQIVND (reference sequence). The DNA for the CDR3 is TGTGCCAGTAGTATATCGGTAGGGCAGGGCGAAAGAATTATGAACACTGAAGCTTTCTTT. Encoded protein: CASSISVGQGERIMNTEAFF.

The CDR3 DNA is TGCGCCAGCAGTTGGGAGGGACGCTACGAGCAGTACTTC. Amino acid sequence: CASSWEGRYEQYF. This rearrangement joins TRBV5-1 to TRBJ2-7; 7 bases map to TRBD2. This CDR3 contains 13 residues. V dropped 5 bases and J dropped 3; count of bases not matched to a gene: 5. Germline V CDR1 and CDR2: SGHRS, YFSETQ.

This clone has just one count. V gene TRBV9 combines with J gene TRBJ1-2; 9 nucleotides align to TRBD1. In germline, CDR1 is SGDLS, CDR2 YYNGEE. The junction had 4 bases not matched to a gene; V was cut back by 3 bases and J by 4 bases. This CDR3 has 14 residues. CDR3 sequence (DNA): TGTGCCAGCAGCGGGACAGGGGCTGGCTATGGCTACACCTTC. This encodes CASSGTGAGYGYTF.

This clone showed up just a few times. V usage is TRBV3-1 (or the pseudogene TRBV3-2) and J usage is TRBJ2-1, with 9 positions matching TRBD1. The J segment lost 7 bases and the V segment lost 2 bases, leaving 6 bases of the junction unmatched. Germline CDR1 LGHDT, CDR2 YNNKEL (reference sequence). This CDR3 region has 15 residues. The CDR3 region has the DNA TGTGCCAGCAGCCAATGGGACAGGGAGGGGAATGAGCAGTTCTTC. This codes for CASSQWDREGNEQFF.

The chain joins TRBV28 to TRBJ2-7; a possible D gene is TRBD1 (5 bases). Looked up from germline, CDR1 is MDHEN and CDR2 is SYDVKM. With 6 bases removed from V and 3 bases from J, the gap between germline ends came to 18 bases. The CDR3 has 15 amino acids. The CDR3 sequence is CASSPPKTDLYEQYF. CDR3 bases: TGTGCCAGCAGCCCCCCCAAGACAGATCTCTACGAGCAGTACTTC.

This chain connects TRBV6-2 or TRBV6-3 to TRBJ2-1, with 12 bases aligning to TRBD2. CDR1 is MNHEY, CDR2 SVGEGT, per germline. The CDR3 has 17 residues. V lost 6 bases to trimming and J lost 3 bases; unmatched junction nucleotides: 9. CDR3 residues: CASSPTSGRPNYNEQFF. In DNA, the CDR3 is TGTGCCAGCAGCCCTACTAGCGGGAGGCCCAACTACAATGAGCAGTTCTTC.

V usage is TRBV4-3 and J usage is TRBJ2-1, with 8 bases aligning to TRBD2. The germline V gene encodes CDR1 LGHNA and CDR2 YSLEER. V lost 0 bases to trimming and J lost 7 bases; unmatched junction nucleotides: 5. The CDR3 runs to 15 residues. Written as DNA, the CDR3 is TGCGCCAGCAGCCAAGAGAGCGGGAGAGTTAATGAGCAGTTCTTC. It specifies CASSQESGRVNEQFF.

J is TRBJ2-7 and V is TRBV21-1; TRBD1 is the table's D call, not checked against the DNA. TRBV21-1 is flagged as a pseudogene. This CDR3 has 17 residues. Written as DNA, the CDR3 is TGTGCCAGCAGCAAATGGGACACCCCGCAGGGCACCTACGAGCAGTACTTC. Protein: CASSKWDTPQGTYEQYF.

This clone was detected once. J is TRBJ2-3 and V is TRBV28; 16 bases match TRBD2. V gave up 5 bases and J gave up 6 bases; unmatched junction bases: 14. CDR1 and CDR2 (germline): MDHEN, SYDVKM. This CDR3 is built from 19 residues. The CDR3 coding sequence is TGTGCCAGCAGTACGGTCCCGGGACTAGCGGGAGGGCCGAGTGATACGCAGTATTTT. Translation gives CASSTVPGLAGGPSDTQYF.

The chain employs TRBV3-1 (or the pseudogene TRBV3-2) and TRBJ2-6; 8 bases line up with TRBD1. CDR1 is LGHDT and CDR2 is YNNKEL in the germline V gene (reference sequence). J lost 0 bases, V lost 5 bases, and 9 bases had no gene match. The CDR3 has 18 amino acids. The CDR3 region has the DNA TGTGCCAGCAGCAAACAGGGGGGCCTAAGCTCTGGGGCCAACGTCCTGACTTTC. It yields the protein CASSKQGGLSSGANVLTF.

As to this clone: Other DNA sequences of this sample code for an identical CDR3. The V and J genes are TRBV6-5 and TRBJ1-5; D is undetermined. V lost 9 bases and J 2 bases, leaving 8 bases between the germline ends. There are 12 residues in the CDR3. CDR1 and CDR2 from the germline V gene are MNHEY and SVGAGI. The CDR3 coding sequence is TGTGCCAGTAGGGAGGGCAATCAGCCCCAGCATTTT. Its protein is CASREGNQPQHF.